In this sample, the clone carrying this TCR beta chain turned up a few times. Antigen specificity is unknown. The germline gives CDR1 LNHDA, CDR2 SQIVND (reference sequence). This CDR3 contains 15 residues. Trimming cost V 5 bases and J 1 base; bases outside gene matches: 7. Produced via immunoSEQ multiplex PCR; TCRdb's table is partial and in-frame only. The data contain 40,000 to 60,000 clones, around four fifths of them singletons. The data were obtained in a study of T cell responses to AZD1222 COVID-19 vaccine. Findings and limits, study-wide: AZD1222 recipients seropositive at baseline numbered only six or seven.

The chain has TRBV19 and TRBJ1-2; 7 nucleotides agree with TRBD1. The receptor comes from an adult in good health. The source material was peripheral blood, sampled on day 0 of MenACWY control vaccination. The CDR3 DNA is TGTGCCAGTAGTCCGGACAGGCGAAATAACTATGGCTACACCTTC. It codes for CASSPDRRNNYGYTF.